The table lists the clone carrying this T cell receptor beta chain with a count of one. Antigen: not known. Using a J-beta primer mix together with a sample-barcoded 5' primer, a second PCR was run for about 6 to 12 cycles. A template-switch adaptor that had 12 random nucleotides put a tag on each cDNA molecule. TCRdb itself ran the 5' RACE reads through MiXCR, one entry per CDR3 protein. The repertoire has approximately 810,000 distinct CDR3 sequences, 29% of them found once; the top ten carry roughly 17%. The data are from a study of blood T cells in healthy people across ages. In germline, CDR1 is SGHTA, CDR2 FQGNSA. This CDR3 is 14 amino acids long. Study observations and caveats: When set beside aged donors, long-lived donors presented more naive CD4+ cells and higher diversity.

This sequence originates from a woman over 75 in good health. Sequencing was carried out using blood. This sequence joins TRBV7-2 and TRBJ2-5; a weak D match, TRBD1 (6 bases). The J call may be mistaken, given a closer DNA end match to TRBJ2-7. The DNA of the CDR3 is TGTGCCAGCAGCTTACAACAGGGAGCCTACGAGCAGTACTTC. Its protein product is CASSLQQGAYEQYF.